This T cell receptor (beta chain) was retrieved from a study of regulatory T cells in long-lasting Graves disease. Stated time point: persistent/refractory GD, antithyroid drugs over 5 years with positive TRAb. There was RNA extracted from PBMCs, and the TCR library was made from it. American Thyroid Association guidelines served as the basis for diagnosing Graves' disease. In this cohort, patients came from an endocrinology department located in Xi'an, China. Findings and limits, study-wide: Repertoires from persistent disease leaned toward TRBV28, TRBJ1-2 and TRBJ2-5.

The TCR beta library used iRepertoire HTBI primers with Arm-PCR amplification of CDR3. Per the authors' pipeline: Across all samples, about 59 TRBV segments and about 13 TRBJ segments were identified. TCRdb re-analysed the multiplex PCR reads in MiXCR, keeping a single row per CDR3 protein. It is TCRdb's table, rather than the study itself, that gives the V and J calls and clone size. The table shows roughly 470,000 distinct CDR3 sequences, with around 20% occurring only once. Regarding this clonotype: As yet, its antigen is unknown.

CDR3 length equals 13 residues. From germline, CDR1 is SGDLS and CDR2 YYNGEE. Trimming shortened V by 1 base and J by 4 bases, and 8 bases separated the two germline ends. The gene calls are TRBV9 and TRBJ1-2; D gene unclear. This receptor was identified in a female donor with Graves disease. The material sequenced was peripheral blood mononuclear cells (PBMCs), taken when the disease was refractory, from a patient treated with antithyroid drugs. This CDR3 is CASSVQQSYGYTF. The CDR3 nucleotides read TGTGCCAGCAGCGTACAGCAAAGCTATGGCTACACCTTC. Full variable domain (rest looked up from reference TRBV9 and TRBJ1-2): DSGVTQTPKHLITATGQRVTLRCSPRSGDLSVYWYQQSLDQGLQFLIQYYNGEERAKGNILERFSAQQFPDLHSELNLSSLELGDSALYFCASSVQQSYGYTFGSGTRLTVV.